Sequencing of this T cell receptor beta chain was carried out in a study of T cell repertoires in cytomegalovirus infection. Overall study context: Newly reported HLA-C-restricted and thoroughly characterized HLA-B-restricted CMV epitopes were employed. Based on public TCR beta signatures, there were indications of CMV infection and of a matching HLA type. Findings and caveats of the study: Adding up the frequency of public TCR beta families identified people who carried CMV plus the relevant HLA. In two of eight donors, the top clonotype was HLA-C-restricted CMV-specific.

TCRdb used MiXCR to reprocess the reads, holding one entry per CDR3 protein. The sample holds tens of thousands of distinct CDR3 sequences, roughly a quarter seen once. Trimming cost V 11 bases and J 3 bases, with 14 bases left between them. The CDR3 is 13 amino acids. Germline CDR1 and CDR2: WSHSY and SAAADI. This clonotype showed up just a few times. Its target is unknown. This receptor was identified in a human donor in good health (CMV status not recorded). Some clones in this sample may be carry-over from other donors' samples. Sequenced here: CD8+ T cells from cultured PBMCs, sampled from culture after CMV antigen stimulation. This chain uses TRBV10-2 with TRBJ2-1, with D perhaps being TRBD1 or TRBD2 (5 bases each). CDR3 in DNA: TGCGCCGACAGCCCGGGGCGCTACAATGAGCAGTTCTTC. Protein: CADSPGRYNEQFF.